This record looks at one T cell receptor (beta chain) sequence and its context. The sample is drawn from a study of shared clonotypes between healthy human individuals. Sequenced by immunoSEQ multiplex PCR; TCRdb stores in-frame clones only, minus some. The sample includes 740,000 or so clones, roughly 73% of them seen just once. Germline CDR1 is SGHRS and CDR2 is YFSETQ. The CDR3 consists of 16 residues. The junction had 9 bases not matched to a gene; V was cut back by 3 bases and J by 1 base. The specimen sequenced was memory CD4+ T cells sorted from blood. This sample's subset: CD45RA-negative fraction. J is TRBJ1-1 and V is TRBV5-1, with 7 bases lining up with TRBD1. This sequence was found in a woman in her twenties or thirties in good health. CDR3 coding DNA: TGCGCCAGCAGCTCGGGGAGGGGACAGCAGAACACTGAAGCTTTCTTT. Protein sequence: CASSSGRGQQNTEAFF.